One T cell receptor beta chain is described in this entry. Profiling relied on immunoSEQ multiplex PCR, and the TCRdb table lists in-frame clones only, not all of them. The sample contains roughly 100,000 clones, over 75% of which appear only once. The data are from a study of T cell changes during pregnancy in multiple sclerosis. Trimming cost V 2 bases and J 4 bases, with 15 bases left between them. Per germline, CDR1 MNHNS and CDR2 SASEGT. This CDR3 is built from 15 residues. Here the sequenced sample was peripheral blood, taken in the second trimester of pregnancy. The receptor's source is a female donor in good health, enrolled as a control in a pregnancy study. This sequence joins TRBV6-1 and TRBJ2-7; no definite D call. CDR3 sequence reads: CASSEIGGSIYEQYF. The CDR3 coding sequence is TGTGCCAGCAGTGAAATTGGTGGCTCCATATACGAGCAGTACTTC.